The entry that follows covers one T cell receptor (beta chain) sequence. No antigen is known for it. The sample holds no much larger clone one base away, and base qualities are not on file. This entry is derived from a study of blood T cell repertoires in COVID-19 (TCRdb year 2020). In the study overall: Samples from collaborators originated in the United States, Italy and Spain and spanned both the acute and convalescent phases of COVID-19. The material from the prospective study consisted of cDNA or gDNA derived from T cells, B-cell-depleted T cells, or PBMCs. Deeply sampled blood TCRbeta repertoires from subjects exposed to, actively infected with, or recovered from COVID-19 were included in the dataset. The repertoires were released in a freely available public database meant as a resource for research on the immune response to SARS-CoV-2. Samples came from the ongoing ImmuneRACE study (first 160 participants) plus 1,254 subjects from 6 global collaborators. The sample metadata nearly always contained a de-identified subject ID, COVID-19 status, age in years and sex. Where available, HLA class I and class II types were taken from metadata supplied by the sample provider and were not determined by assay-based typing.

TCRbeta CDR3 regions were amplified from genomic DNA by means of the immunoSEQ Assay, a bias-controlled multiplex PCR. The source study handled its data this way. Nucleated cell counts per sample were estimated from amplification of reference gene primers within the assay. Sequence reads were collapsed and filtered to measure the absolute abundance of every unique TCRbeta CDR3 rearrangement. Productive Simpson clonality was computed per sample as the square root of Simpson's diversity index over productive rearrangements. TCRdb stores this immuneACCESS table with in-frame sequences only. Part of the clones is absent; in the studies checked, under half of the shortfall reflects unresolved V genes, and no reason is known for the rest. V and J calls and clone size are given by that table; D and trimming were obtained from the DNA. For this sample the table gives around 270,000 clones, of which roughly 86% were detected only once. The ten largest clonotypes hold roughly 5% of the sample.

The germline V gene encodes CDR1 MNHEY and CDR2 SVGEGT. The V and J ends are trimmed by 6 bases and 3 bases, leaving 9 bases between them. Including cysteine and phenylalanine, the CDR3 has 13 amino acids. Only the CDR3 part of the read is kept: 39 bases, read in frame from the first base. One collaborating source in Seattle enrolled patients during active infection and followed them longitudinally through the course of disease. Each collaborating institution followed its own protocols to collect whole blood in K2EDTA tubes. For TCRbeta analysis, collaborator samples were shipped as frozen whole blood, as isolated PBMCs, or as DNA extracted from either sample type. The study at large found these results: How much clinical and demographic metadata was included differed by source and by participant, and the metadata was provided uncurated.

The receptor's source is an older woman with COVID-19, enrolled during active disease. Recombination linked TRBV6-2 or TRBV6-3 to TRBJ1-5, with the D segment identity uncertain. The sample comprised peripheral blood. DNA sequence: TGTGCCAGCAGCCCCCGAGCCAATCAGCCCCAGCATTTT. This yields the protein CASSPRANQPQHF.